Below are 21 T cell receptor beta chains sequenced from a single sample in a study of cytomegalovirus exposure and HLA in healthy donors. Libraries were prepared by immunoSEQ multiplex PCR; TCRdb keeps only in-frame clonotypes and omits some of them. The repertoire holds 100,000 to 120,000 clones, approximately 89% seen once, with 1.9% in the top ten. The sample was PBMCs. These receptors originate from a woman aged 18-35 years in good health and CMV-seronegative.

The chain joins TRBV6-5 to TRBJ2-2, with a weak D call TRBD1 (5 bases). The CDR3 spans 15 residues. V was pared by 6 bases and J by 2 bases, with 13 bases between. Germline loops: CDR1 MNHEY, CDR2 SVGAGI. The CDR3 protein is CASRSQWGNTGELFF. CDR3 DNA sequence: TGTGCCAGCAGATCGCAGTGGGGCAACACCGGGGAGCTGTTTTTT.

The chain couples TRBV7-9 to TRBJ2-3, with TRBD2 matching over 10 bases. Germline trimming cut 4 bases from V and 6 bases from J; bases unmatched to any gene: 16. Looked up from germline, CDR1 is SEHNR and CDR2 is FQNEAQ (reference sequence). This CDR3 spans 18 amino acids. The CDR3 DNA follows: TGTGCCAGCAGCTATCCCTCGGAGCGGGGGGGCTCTTTGGATACGCAGTATTTT. It specifies CASSYPSERGGSLDTQYF.

The table lists this clone with a count of one. This rearrangement joins TRBV28 to TRBJ1-2; TRBD1 matches at 8 bases. After removal of 4 bases from V and 8 bases from J, the junction contained 9 bases not matched to a gene. The length of the CDR3 is 14 residues. CDR1 and CDR2 from the germline V gene are MDHEN and SYDVKM. CDR3 amino acids: CASSWGQGAEGYTF. The DNA for the CDR3 is TGTGCCAGCAGTTGGGGTCAGGGGGCGGAGGGCTACACCTTC.

The chain uses TRBV6-1 and TRBJ1-3, with TRBD1 as a possible D gene (5 bases). The CDR3 spans 14 residues. Per the germline V gene, CDR1 is MNHNS and CDR2 is SASEGT. The germline V and J ends were trimmed by 7 bases and 4 bases, with 14 bases remaining between them. CDR3 DNA: TGTGCCAGCACGGCTGGGGCTGAGGGAAACACCATATATTTT. It translates to CASTAGAEGNTIYF.

V and J are TRBV4-3 and TRBJ1-2; TRBD1 agrees at 7 bases. Germline V lookup: CDR1 LGHNA, CDR2 YSLEER. The CDR3 consists of 15 residues. Unmatched junction bases numbered 3, after V lost 0 bases and J lost 2 bases. The CDR3 loop reads CASSQEVQGNYGYTF. The CDR3 DNA reads TGCGCCAGCAGCCAAGAGGTACAGGGGAACTATGGCTACACCTTC.

The rearrangement uses TRBV27 and TRBJ2-5, with D tentatively TRBD1 (6 bases). Looked up from germline, CDR1 is MNHEY and CDR2 is SMNVEV (reference sequence). V lost 2 bases and J 1 base, leaving 11 bases between the germline ends. This CDR3 contains 15 residues. CDR3 DNA: TGTGCCAGCAGTTTAGGGACATACGTCCAAGAGACCCAGTACTTC. Encoded protein: CASSLGTYVQETQYF.

The chain uses TRBV7-2 and TRBJ2-7; 10 bases line up with TRBD2. Germline V lookup: CDR1 SGHTA, CDR2 FQGNSA. V dropped 1 base and J dropped 3; count of bases not matched to a gene: 3. CDR3 length equals 15 residues. The CDR3 DNA reads as TGTGCCAGCAGCTTAGGAGCGGGGGGGCTCTACGAGCAGTACTTC. Amino acids: CASSLGAGGLYEQYF.

The chain joins TRBV6-1 to TRBJ2-7; D not certain. CDR3 length: 10 amino acids. CDR1 MNHNS and CDR2 SASEGT come from the germline V gene. The V gene lost 8 bases and the J gene lost 3 bases, with 5 bases spanning the gap. The CDR3 reads CASFNYEQYF. In DNA, the CDR3 is TGTGCCAGCTTTAACTACGAGCAGTACTTC.

This sequence joins TRBV13 and TRBJ2-2, with D maybe TRBD2 (5 bases). V lost 6 bases and J 4 bases, leaving 21 bases between the germline ends. The CDR3 loop spans 17 amino acids. Germline CDR1 reads PRHDT; CDR2 reads FYEKMQ (reference sequence). CDR3 bases: TGTGCCAGCAGTCGAGACGAGAGGGCAGGAACCACCGGGGAGCTGTTTTTT. Translation gives CASSRDERAGTTGELFF.

This chain connects TRBV9 to TRBJ2-1; 11 nucleotides align to TRBD2. The length of the CDR3 is 17 residues. The junction had 6 bases not matched to a gene; V was cut back by 4 bases and J by 0 bases. The germline gives CDR1 SGDLS, CDR2 YYNGEE. The CDR3: CASSPGTSGSSYNEQFF. The CDR3 region has the DNA TGTGCCAGCAGCCCAGGGACTAGCGGTTCCTCCTACAATGAGCAGTTCTTC.

This chain uses TRBV6-4 with TRBJ2-3; 11 nucleotides agree with TRBD1. There are 14 residues in the CDR3. Germline V gene lookup returns CDR1 MRHNA and CDR2 SNTAGT. The V and J ends lost 6 bases and 4 bases, in that order; junction bases with no gene match: 3. The CDR3 is CASRRTGGADTQYF. In DNA form, the CDR3 reads TGTGCCAGCAGACGGACAGGGGGCGCAGATACGCAGTATTTT.

The chain couples TRBV19 to TRBJ2-7; 7 bases fit TRBD1. The junction had 6 bases not matched to a gene; V was cut back by 5 bases and J by 2 bases. This CDR3 is built from 14 residues. Germline V CDR1 and CDR2: LNHDA, SQIVND (reference sequence). The CDR3 coding sequence is TGTGCCAGTAGTGCTGGACAGGTCCCCTACGAGCAGTACTTC. As protein: CASSAGQVPYEQYF. The variable domain in full, with the rest retrieved from reference TRBV19 and TRBJ2-7, is DGGITQSPKYLFRKEGQNVTLSCEQNLNHDAMYWYRQDPGQGLRLIYYSQIVNDFQKGDIAEGYSVSREKKESFPLTVTSAQKNPTAFYLCASSAGQVPYEQYFGPGTRLTVT.

The gene calls are TRBV27 and TRBJ2-5; D is possibly TRBD1 (6 bases). Trimming removed 0 bases at V and 3 bases at J, with 23 bases between. The CDR3 contains 19 residues. The germline V gene has CDR1 MNHEY and CDR2 SMNVEV (reference sequence). CDR3 coding DNA: TGTGCCAGCAGTTTATCGTCAGTAACCGGGACACTTTCGGAAGAGACCCAGTACTTC. It specifies CASSLSSVTGTLSEETQYF.

The chain employs TRBV7-6 and TRBJ2-3; 7 nucleotides line up with TRBD2. V was pared by 0 bases and J by 3 bases, with 9 bases of the junction left unmatched. The CDR3 consists of 17 residues. Germline-derived CDR1 and CDR2 are SGHVS and FNYEAQ. CDR3 loop: CASSLAPPGGGTDTQYF. CDR3 sequence (DNA): TGTGCCAGCAGCTTAGCCCCCCCCGGGGGAGGGACAGATACGCAGTATTTT.

This clone was seen a handful of times. The gene calls are TRBV30 and TRBJ1-1; the match to TRBD1 covers 7 bases. This CDR3 is 13 amino acids long. Germline V gene data show CDR1 as GTSNPN and CDR2 as SVGIG (reference sequence). V lost 3 bases, J lost 4 bases, and 5 bases stayed unmatched. The CDR3 spells CAWRTGRVTEAFF. The CDR3 DNA sequence: TGTGCCTGGAGGACAGGGCGCGTCACTGAAGCTTTCTTT.

The chain combines TRBV7-9 with TRBJ1-2, with 7 bases lining up with TRBD1. The V gene's germline CDR1 is SEHNR and CDR2 FQNEAQ (reference sequence). This CDR3 region has 13 residues. V shed 4 bases, J shed 8 bases, and the junction held 7 bases outside the gene matches. The CDR3 loop reads CASSSGQAEGYTF. The CDR3 DNA follows: TGTGCCAGCAGCTCTGGACAGGCGGAGGGCTACACCTTC. Combining the CDR3 with reference TRBV7-9 and TRBJ1-2 gives the whole variable domain DTGVSQNPRHKITKRGQNVTFRCDPISEHNRLYWYRQTLGQGPEFLTYFQNEAQLEKSRLLSDRFSAERPKGSFSTLEIQRTEQGDSAMYLCASSSGQAEGYTFGSGTRLTVV.

This clone appeared a single time. The chain carries TRBV27 and TRBJ2-1, with 13 bases that match TRBD2. J was trimmed by 10 bases and V by 9 bases; bases with no gene match: 9. The length of the CDR3 is 14 residues. Germline lookup yields CDR1 MNHEY and CDR2 SMNVEV (reference sequence). The CDR3 protein is CASQAGLAGVEQFF. Written as DNA, the CDR3 is TGTGCCAGTCAAGCCGGACTAGCGGGAGTAGAGCAGTTCTTC.

This chain uses TRBV7-9 with TRBJ2-7; D might be TRBD2 (6 bases). With 2 bases removed from V and 3 bases from J, the gap between germline ends came to 14 bases. Germline CDR1 and CDR2: SEHNR and FQNEAQ (reference sequence). The CDR3 has 15 residues. The CDR3 loop is CASSLSAGTHYEQYF. The CDR3, as DNA: TGTGCCAGCAGCTTATCGGCGGGAACCCACTACGAGCAGTACTTC. The entire variable domain, with the rest obtained from reference TRBV7-9 and TRBJ2-7, is as follows: DTGVSQNPRHKITKRGQNVTFRCDPISEHNRLYWYRQTLGQGPEFLTYFQNEAQLEKSRLLSDRFSAERPKGSFSTLEIQRTEQGDSAMYLCASSLSAGTHYEQYFGPGTRLTVT.

This clone has only one observation. The J gene is TRBJ2-2, the V gene TRBV7-9; D gene unclear. This CDR3 is built from 11 residues. The ends were cut back, 8 bases at V and 6 bases at J, with 7 bases in the middle. In germline, CDR1 is SEHNR, CDR2 FQNEAQ (reference sequence). DNA for the CDR3: TGTGCCAGCCTAGATTCCGGGGAGCTGTTTTTT. It yields the protein CASLDSGELFF.

V gene TRBV4-1 combines with J gene TRBJ1-2; 8 positions agree with TRBD1. This CDR3 contains 17 residues. V lost 2 bases and J lost 4; bases outside the gene matches: 12. Per germline, CDR1 MGHRA and CDR2 YSYEKL. CDR3 loop: CASSQYHGQGGSYGYTF. In nucleotides, the CDR3 is TGCGCCAGCAGCCAATACCACGGACAGGGAGGTAGCTATGGCTACACCTTC.

The chain employs TRBV19 and TRBJ2-7, with D perhaps TRBD2 (6 bases). Germline CDR1 LNHDA, CDR2 SQIVND (reference sequence). The CDR3 covers 13 residues. Trimming cost V 5 bases and J 2 bases, with 10 bases left between them. The chain's CDR3 is CASSLGLTYEQYF. Here the CDR3 DNA reads TGTGCCAGTAGTTTGGGACTTACCTACGAGCAGTACTTC.